This T cell receptor (beta chain) was recorded in a study of neoadjuvant anti-PD-1 for oral cavity cancer (dated by TCRdb to the early 2020s). About the study as a whole: Three to four biweekly doses of nivolumab at 3 mg/kg were mostly administered to patients before curative-intent surgical resection. For patients who did not progress, a fourth nivolumab dose was given around day 43, followed by definitive surgical resection on days 50-56. Under RECIST 1.1, a patient counted as a responder if showing complete response, partial response or stable disease, and as a non-responder if showing progression. There were about a dozen patients in the parent correlative cohort, and the response rate was 33%. What the study reported, not specific to this receptor: After neoadjuvant nivolumab, non-responders showed significantly higher T cell clonality (Gini index) in PBMCs than responders did. A higher pretreatment blood Treg/Th17 ratio correlated with both higher pretreatment blood TCRbeta clonality and lower post-treatment tumor TCRbeta clonality. Only a few patients per response group were included in the TCR analyses, and the authors called for validation in larger cohorts.

For deep sequencing, each PBMC sample was run in six replicates, with libraries mostly built from roughly 460 ng of input genomic DNA. The immunoSEQ hsTCRbeta kit was used to prepare TCRbeta libraries, following the manufacturer's instructions. Sequencing of the completed libraries took place using an Illumina NovaSeq 6000 S4 flow cell after they had been pooled to 3 nM. On the study's bioinformatics: The immunoSEQ Analyzer handled quality control and preprocessing of the raw data. The analysis was restricted to productive rearrangements, with each unique CDR3 amino acid sequence defining a clonotype. Repertoire clonality was estimated as the Gini-Simpson index, which was computed with the R package tcR. Student's t test was used to compare Gini indices, while Pearson correlation assessed associations with tumor size change. TCRdb stores this immuneACCESS table with in-frame sequences only. Part of the clones is absent; in the studies checked, under half of the shortfall reflects unresolved V genes, and no reason is known for the rest. The V and J calls and clone size are taken from that table; D and trimming were inferred from the DNA. Recorded for this sample are around 32,000 clones; roughly 79% of them occurred a single time. 3.4% of the sample is held by the ten biggest clonotypes.

With regard to this clone: What this receptor recognizes is not known. Nothing much larger sits one base from this clone, and base qualities are not available.

From the germline V gene, CDR1 is MDHEN and CDR2 is SYDVKM. V and J lose 3 bases and 1 base, and a span of 19 bases separates them. Reading from cysteine to phenylalanine, the CDR3 counts 17 amino acids. Of the read, only the CDR3 DNA is kept; its 51 bases are in frame from base 1. In light of the paper, this sample's time point label describes: after neoadjuvant nivolumab, at surgical resection. The patients had newly diagnosed stage II-IVA oral cavity squamous cell carcinoma and had not received any prior systemic or radiation treatment. The cohort consisted of patients with HPV-negative, locally advanced oral cavity squamous cell carcinoma. Peripheral blood mononuclear cells were analyzed directly and were not maintained or expanded in culture. Samples came from a longitudinal correlative study of a single-arm phase II trial of neoadjuvant nivolumab in oral cavity squamous cell carcinoma. Genomic DNA-based TCRbeta sequencing was performed on subject-matched pre- and post-treatment PBMCs and tumors from three responders and three non-responders. Peripheral blood mononuclear cells were collected once before nivolumab treatment and again after treatment, at the time of surgery. The Maxwell RSC DNA from Cells kit was used to isolate genomic DNA from PBMCs.

This sequence was found in a person between 40 and 85 years old with oral cavity squamous cell carcinoma. Recombination connected TRBV28 to TRBJ2-7, with TRBD1 as a weak D call on 5 bases. The sequenced sample was PBMCs, obtained after nivolumab (anti-PD-1) treatment. Here the CDR3 is given as CASSLGSIRDLSYEQYF. The DNA sequence reads TGTGCCAGCAGTTTGGGGTCGATCAGGGATTTATCCTACGAGCAGTACTTC.